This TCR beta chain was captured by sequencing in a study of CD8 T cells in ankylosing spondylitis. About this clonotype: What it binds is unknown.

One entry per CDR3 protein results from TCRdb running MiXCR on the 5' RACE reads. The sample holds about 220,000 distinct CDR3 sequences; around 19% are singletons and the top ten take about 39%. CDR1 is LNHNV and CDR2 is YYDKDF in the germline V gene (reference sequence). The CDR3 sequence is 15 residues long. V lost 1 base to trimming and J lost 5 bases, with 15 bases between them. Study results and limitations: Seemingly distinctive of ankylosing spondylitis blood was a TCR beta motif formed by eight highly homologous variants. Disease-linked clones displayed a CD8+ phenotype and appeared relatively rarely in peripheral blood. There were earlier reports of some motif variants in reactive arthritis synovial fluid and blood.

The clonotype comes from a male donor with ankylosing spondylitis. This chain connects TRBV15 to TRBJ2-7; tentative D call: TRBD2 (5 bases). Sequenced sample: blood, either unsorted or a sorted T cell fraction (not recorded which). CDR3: CATSRVGGGSDEQYF. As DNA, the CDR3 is TGTGCCACCAGCAGAGTCGGCGGTGGTAGCGACGAGCAGTACTTC.